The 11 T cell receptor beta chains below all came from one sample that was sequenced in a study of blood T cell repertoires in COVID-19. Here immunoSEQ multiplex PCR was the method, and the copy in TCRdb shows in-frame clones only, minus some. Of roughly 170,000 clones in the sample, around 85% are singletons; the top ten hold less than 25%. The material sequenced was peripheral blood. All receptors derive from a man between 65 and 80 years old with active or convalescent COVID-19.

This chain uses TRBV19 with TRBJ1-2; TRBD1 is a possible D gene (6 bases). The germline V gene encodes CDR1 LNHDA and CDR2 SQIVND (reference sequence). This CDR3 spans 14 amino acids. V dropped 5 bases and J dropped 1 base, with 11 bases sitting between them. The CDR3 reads CASSGGGINYGYTF. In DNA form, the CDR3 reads TGTGCCAGTAGTGGGGGCGGAATTAACTATGGCTACACCTTC.

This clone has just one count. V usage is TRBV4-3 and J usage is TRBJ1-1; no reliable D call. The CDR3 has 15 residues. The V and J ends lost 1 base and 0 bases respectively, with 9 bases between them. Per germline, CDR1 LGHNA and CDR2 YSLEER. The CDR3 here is CASSQGETMNTEAFF. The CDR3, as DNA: TGCGCCAGCAGCCAAGGGGAGACAATGAACACTGAAGCTTTCTTT.

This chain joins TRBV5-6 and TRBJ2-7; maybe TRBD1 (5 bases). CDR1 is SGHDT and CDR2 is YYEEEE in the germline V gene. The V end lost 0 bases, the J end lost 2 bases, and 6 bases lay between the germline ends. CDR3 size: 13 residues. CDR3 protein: CASSLDRTYEQYF. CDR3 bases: TGTGCCAGCAGCTTGGACAGGACCTACGAGCAGTACTTC.

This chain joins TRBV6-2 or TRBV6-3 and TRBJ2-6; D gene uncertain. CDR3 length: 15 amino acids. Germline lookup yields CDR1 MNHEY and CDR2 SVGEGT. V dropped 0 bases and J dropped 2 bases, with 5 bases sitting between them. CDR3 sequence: CASSYSAAGANVLTF. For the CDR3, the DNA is TGTGCCAGCAGTTACTCGGCAGCTGGGGCCAACGTCCTGACTTTC.

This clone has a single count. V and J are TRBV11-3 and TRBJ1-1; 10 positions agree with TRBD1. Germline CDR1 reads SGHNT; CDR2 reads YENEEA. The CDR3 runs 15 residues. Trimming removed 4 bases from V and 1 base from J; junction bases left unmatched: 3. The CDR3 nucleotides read TGTGCCAGCAGCTCCGGGACAGGGGAGAACACTGAAGCTTTCTTT. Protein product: CASSSGTGENTEAFF.

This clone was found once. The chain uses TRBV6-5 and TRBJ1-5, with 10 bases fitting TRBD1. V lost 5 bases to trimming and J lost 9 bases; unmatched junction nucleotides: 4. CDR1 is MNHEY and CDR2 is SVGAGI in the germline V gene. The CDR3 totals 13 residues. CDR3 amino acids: CASSLGQGPPQHF. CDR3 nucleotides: TGTGCCAGCAGTCTGGGACAGGGGCCGCCCCAGCATTTT.

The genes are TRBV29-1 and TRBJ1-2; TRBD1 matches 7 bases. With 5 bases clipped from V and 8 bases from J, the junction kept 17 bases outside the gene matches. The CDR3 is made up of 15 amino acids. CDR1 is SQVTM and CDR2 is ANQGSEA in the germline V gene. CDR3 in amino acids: CSVRPSQRGREGYTF. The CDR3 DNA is TGCAGCGTTCGCCCGAGTCAGAGGGGGCGAGAGGGCTACACCTTC. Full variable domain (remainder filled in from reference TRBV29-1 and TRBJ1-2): SAVISQKPSRDICQRGTSLTIQCQVDSQVTMMFWYRQQPGQSLTLIATANQGSEATYESGFVIDKFPISRPNLTFSTLTVSNMSPEDSSIYLCSVRPSQRGREGYTFGSGTRLTVV.

The CDR3 DNA sequence: TGTGCCAGCAGCTCGCCAGAAACAGGGGGTCAGCCCCAGCATTTT. This gives the protein CASSSPETGGQPQHF. The chain combines TRBV7-8 with TRBJ1-5; 8 positions agree with TRBD1. Germline V gene lookup returns CDR1 SGHVS and CDR2 FQNEAQ. V trimming: 4 bases; J trimming: 6 bases; junction bases outside the gene matches: 8. The CDR3 loop spans 15 amino acids.

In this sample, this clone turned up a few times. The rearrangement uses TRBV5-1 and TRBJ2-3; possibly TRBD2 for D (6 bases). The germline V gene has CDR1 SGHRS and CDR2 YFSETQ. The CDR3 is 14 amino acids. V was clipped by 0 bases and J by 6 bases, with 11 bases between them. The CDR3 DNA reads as TGCGCCAGCAGCTTGGGACTAGTCGGGGATACGCAGTATTTT. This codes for CASSLGLVGDTQYF.

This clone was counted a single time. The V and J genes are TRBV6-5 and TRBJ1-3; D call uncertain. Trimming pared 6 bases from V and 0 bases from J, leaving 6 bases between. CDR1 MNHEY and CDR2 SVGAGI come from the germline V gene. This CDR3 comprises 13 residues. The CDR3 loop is CASRGGSGNTIYF. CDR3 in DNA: TGTGCCAGCAGGGGAGGCTCTGGAAACACCATATATTTT.

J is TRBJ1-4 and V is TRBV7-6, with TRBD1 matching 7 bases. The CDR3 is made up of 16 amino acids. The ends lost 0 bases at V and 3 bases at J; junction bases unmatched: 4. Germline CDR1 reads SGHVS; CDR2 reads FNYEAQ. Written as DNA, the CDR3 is TGTGCCAGCAGCTTAGCTACAGGGGTGGCTAATGAAAAACTGTTTTTT. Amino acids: CASSLATGVANEKLFF.